This T cell receptor (beta chain) was observed in a study of post-analysis software for immune sequencing data. Findings and limits, study-wide: Significantly lower normalized Chao1 diversity was seen in multiple sclerosis patients than in controls. TRBV5-6, TRBV5-1 and TRBV20-1 were among five TRBV segments more frequent in patients than controls.

Prepared TCR beta cDNA libraries contained unique molecular identifiers. In TCRdb, the PCR reads were re-called with MiXCR into one record per CDR3 protein. The sample yields under 900,000 distinct CDR3 sequences, about 50% seen once. Deletions cut 2 bases from V and 9 bases from J, with 8 bases between. The CDR3 has 11 residues. CDR1 is SGHRS and CDR2 is YFSETQ in the germline V gene. As concerns this clonotype: Its specificity is not known.

The genes are TRBV5-1 and TRBJ1-2; D gene unclear. The specimen was blood. The TCR comes from a girl under 18 with multiple sclerosis. CDR3 in DNA: TGCGCCAGCAGCTTAGGCCAGAGCTACACCTTC. It translates to CASSLGQSYTF.